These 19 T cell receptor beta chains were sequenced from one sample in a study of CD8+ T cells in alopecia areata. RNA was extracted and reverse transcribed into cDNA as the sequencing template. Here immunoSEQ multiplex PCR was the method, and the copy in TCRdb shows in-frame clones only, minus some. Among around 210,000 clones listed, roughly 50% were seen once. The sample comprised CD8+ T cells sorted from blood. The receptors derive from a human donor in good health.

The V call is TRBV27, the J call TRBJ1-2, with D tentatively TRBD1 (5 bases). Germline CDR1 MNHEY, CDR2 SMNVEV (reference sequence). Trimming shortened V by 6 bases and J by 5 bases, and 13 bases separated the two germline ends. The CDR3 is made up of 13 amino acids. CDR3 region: CASRPSGVYGYTF. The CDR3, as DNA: TGTGCCAGCAGGCCATCGGGGGTGTATGGCTACACCTTC.

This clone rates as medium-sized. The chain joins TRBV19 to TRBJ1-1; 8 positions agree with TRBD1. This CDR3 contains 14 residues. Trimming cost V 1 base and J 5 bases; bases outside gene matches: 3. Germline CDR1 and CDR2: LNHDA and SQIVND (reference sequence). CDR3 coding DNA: TGTGCCAGTAGTATAGCTACAGGGGGAACTGAAGCTTTCTTT. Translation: CASSIATGGTEAFF.

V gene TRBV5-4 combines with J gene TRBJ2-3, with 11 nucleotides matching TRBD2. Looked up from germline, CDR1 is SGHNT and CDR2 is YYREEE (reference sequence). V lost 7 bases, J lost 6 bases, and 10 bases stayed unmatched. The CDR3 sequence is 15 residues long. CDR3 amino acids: CASVDSGGAFDTQYF. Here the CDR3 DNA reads TGTGCCAGCGTCGATAGCGGGGGGGCATTCGATACGCAGTATTTT.

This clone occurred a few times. The CDR3 region is CASLLDQETQYF. In nucleotides, the CDR3 is TGTGCCAGCCTACTAGATCAAGAGACCCAGTACTTC. The V call is TRBV7-9, the J call TRBJ2-5; D is perhaps TRBD2 (5 bases). Trimming took off 8 bases at V and 2 bases at J, with 9 bases between the two ends. The CDR3 consists of 12 residues. The germline CDR1 and CDR2 sequences are SEHNR and FQNEAQ (reference sequence).

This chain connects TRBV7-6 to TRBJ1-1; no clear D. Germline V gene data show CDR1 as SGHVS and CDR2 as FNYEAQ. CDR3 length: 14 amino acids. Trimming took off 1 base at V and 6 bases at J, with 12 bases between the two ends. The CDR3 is CASSLEGPGAEAFF. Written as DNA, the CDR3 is TGTGCCAGCAGCTTAGAGGGTCCCGGTGCTGAAGCTTTCTTT.

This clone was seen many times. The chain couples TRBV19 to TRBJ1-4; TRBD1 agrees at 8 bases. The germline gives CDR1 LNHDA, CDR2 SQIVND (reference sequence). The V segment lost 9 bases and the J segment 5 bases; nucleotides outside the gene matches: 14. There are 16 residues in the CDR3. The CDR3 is CASPSTPGTGNEKLFF. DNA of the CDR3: TGTGCCAGCCCAAGCACCCCCGGGACAGGAAATGAAAAACTGTTTTTT.

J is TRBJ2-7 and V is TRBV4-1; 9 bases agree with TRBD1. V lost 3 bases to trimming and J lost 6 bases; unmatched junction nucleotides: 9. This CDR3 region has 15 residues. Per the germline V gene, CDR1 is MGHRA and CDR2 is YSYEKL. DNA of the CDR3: TGCGCCAGCAGCCACGCCGGGACAGGGTATTCCGAGCAGTACTTC. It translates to CASSHAGTGYSEQYF.

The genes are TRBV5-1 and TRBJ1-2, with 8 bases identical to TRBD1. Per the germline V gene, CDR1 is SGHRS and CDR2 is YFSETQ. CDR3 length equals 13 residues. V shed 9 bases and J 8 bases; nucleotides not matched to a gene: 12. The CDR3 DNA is TGCGCCACCTCTGCGGGACAGGCGGACGGCTACACCTTC. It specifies CATSAGQADGYTF.

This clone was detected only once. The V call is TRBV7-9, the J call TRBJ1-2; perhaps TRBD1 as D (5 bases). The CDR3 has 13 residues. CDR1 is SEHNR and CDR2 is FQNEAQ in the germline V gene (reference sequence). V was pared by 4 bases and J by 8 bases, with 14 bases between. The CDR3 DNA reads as TGTGCCAGCAGCTCCCGGGGGGAGCGGGGCTACACCTTC. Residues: CASSSRGERGYTF.

The DNA of the CDR3 is TGTGCCAGCAGTTGGACAGGCGCAGATACGCAGTATTTT. It specifies CASSWTGADTQYF. This rearrangement joins TRBV27 to TRBJ2-3, with 7 bases aligning to TRBD1. In germline, CDR1 is MNHEY, CDR2 SMNVEV (reference sequence). This CDR3 has 13 amino acids. V dropped 4 bases and J dropped 4; count of bases not matched to a gene: 2.

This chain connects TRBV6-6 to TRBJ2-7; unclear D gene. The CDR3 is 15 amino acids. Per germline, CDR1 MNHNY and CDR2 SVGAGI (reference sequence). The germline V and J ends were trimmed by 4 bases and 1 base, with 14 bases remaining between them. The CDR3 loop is CASSWSAELSYEQYF. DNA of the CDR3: TGTGCCAGCAGTTGGTCGGCTGAACTTTCCTACGAGCAGTACTTC.

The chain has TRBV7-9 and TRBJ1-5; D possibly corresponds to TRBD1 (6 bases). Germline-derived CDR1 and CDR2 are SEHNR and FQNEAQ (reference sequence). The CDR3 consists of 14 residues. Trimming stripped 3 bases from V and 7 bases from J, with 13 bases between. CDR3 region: CASSFTGTHQPQHF. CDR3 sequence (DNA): TGTGCCAGCAGCTTTACCGGGACACACCAGCCCCAGCATTTT.

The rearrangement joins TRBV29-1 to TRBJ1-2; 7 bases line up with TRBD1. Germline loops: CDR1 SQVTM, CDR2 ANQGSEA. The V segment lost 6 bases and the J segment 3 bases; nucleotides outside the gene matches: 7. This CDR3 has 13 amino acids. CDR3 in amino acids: CSVGTGEDYGYTF. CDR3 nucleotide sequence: TGCAGCGTGGGAACAGGGGAAGACTATGGCTACACCTTC.

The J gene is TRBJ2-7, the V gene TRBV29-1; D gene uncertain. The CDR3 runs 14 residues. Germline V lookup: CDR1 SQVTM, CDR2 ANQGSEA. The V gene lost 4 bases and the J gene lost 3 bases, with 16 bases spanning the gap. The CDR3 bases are TGCAGCGTTGGTGGCGGCGGTTTAAGCTACGAGCAGTACTTC. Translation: CSVGGGGLSYEQYF.

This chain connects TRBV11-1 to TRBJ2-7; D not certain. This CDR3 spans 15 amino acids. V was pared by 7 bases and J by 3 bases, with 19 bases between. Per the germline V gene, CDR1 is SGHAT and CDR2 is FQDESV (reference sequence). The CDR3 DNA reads TGTGCCAGCATCCCCTCTCCCGACATCGACTACGAGCAGTACTTC. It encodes CASIPSPDIDYEQYF.

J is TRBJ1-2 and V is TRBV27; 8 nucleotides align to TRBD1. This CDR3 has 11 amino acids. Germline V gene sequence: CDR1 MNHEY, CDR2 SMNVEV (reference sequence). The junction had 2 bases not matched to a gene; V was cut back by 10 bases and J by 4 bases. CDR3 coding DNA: TGTGCCACCGGGACAGGCTATGGCTACACCTTC. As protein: CATGTGYGYTF.

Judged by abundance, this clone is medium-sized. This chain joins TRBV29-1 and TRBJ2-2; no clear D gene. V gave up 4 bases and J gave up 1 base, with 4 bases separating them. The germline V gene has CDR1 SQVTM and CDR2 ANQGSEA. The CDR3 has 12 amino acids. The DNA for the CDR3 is TGCAGCGTTGGGGGGAACACCGGGGAGCTGTTTTTT. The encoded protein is CSVGGNTGELFF.

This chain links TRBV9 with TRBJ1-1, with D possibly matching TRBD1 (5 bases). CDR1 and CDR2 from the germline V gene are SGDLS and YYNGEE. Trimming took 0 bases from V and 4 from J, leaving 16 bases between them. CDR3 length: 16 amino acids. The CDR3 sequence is CASSVETAYGGTEAFF. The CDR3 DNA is TGTGCCAGCAGCGTAGAAACAGCATACGGGGGCACTGAAGCTTTCTTT.

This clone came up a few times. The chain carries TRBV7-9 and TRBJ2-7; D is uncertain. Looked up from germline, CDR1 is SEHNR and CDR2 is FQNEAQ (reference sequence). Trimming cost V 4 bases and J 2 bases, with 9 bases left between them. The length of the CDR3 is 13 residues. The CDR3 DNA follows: TGTGCCAGCAGCTGGGTAACAGCCTACGAGCAGTACTTC. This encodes CASSWVTAYEQYF.